The clone carrying this T cell receptor (beta chain) was seen only a few times. Its antigen is unidentified. Each sample's TCRbeta library yielded on average about 40,773 productive templates. Assay used: immunoSEQ multiplex PCR; TCRdb lists only in-frame clones, some missing. The sample has about 9,300 clones, approximately 90% seen once. The data derive from a study of STAT3 mutations in large granular lymphocyte leukemia. Study-wide context: Around two fifths of treated T-LGLL patients showed hematologic response to immunosuppression. General observations from the study: Every T-LGLL patient had at least one immunodominant TCRbeta clonotype. In some patients, a small highly pathogenic clone possibly went undetected. In several patients, dominant TCR clone burden exceeded STAT3 mutant burden, suggesting STAT3 mutation arose secondarily.

The source material was peripheral blood mononuclear cells. The receptor was isolated from an elderly man with T-cell large granular lymphocyte leukemia. Some clones in this sample may be carry-over from other donors' samples.

DNA for the CDR3: TGCGCCAGCAGCGAGGGAGGGTACGATCAGCCCCAGCATTTT. This translates into CASSEGGYDQPQHF. The chain employs TRBV5-1 and TRBJ1-5; no reliable D call. V lost 4 bases and J lost 5, with 13 bases in between. Germline V gene lookup returns CDR1 SGHRS and CDR2 YFSETQ. The CDR3 is made up of 14 amino acids.